The entry that follows covers one T cell receptor beta chain sequence. The V end lost 3 bases, the J end lost 4 bases, and 11 bases lay between the germline ends. Germline CDR1 SGHRS, CDR2 YFSETQ. The CDR3 spans 14 residues. This entry belongs to a study of blood T cell repertoires in COVID-19. Background on the study: Samples taken during acute and convalescent COVID-19 were collected in the United States, Italy and Spain.

As originally analysed: Amplification of reference gene primers was used by the study to estimate nucleated cell counts. Profiled with immunoSEQ multiplex PCR; TCRdb holds only in-frame clones, not every one. Clone size and V and J calls were adopted from that table, with D and trimming inferred from the DNA. The data hold some 400,000 clones, with 70% to 90% observed a single time. Seattle participants joined during active infection and were tracked over time. This clonotype was sampled from a woman in her fifties or sixties with COVID-19, enrolled during active disease. Sequenced sample: peripheral blood. This sequence joins TRBV5-1 and TRBJ2-1; D may be TRBD1 (6 bases). CDR3 nucleotides: TGCGCCAGCAGCTCCCAAGGACAGTACAATGAGCAGTTCTTC. Amino acids: CASSSQGQYNEQFF.